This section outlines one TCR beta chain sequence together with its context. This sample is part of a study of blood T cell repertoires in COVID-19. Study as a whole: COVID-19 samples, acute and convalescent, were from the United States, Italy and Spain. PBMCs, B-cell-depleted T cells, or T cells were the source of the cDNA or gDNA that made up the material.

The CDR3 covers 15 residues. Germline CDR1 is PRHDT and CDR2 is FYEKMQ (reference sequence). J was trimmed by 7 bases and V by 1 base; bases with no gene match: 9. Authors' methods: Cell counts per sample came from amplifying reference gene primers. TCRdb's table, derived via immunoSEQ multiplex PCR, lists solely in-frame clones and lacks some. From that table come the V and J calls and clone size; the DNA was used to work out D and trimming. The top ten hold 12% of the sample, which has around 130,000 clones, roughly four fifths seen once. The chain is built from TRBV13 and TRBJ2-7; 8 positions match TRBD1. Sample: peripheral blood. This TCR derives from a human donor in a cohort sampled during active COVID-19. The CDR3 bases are TGTGCCAGCAGCTTAGAGGCCCAGGGGGCCAAAGAGCAGTACTTC. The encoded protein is CASSLEAQGAKEQYF.